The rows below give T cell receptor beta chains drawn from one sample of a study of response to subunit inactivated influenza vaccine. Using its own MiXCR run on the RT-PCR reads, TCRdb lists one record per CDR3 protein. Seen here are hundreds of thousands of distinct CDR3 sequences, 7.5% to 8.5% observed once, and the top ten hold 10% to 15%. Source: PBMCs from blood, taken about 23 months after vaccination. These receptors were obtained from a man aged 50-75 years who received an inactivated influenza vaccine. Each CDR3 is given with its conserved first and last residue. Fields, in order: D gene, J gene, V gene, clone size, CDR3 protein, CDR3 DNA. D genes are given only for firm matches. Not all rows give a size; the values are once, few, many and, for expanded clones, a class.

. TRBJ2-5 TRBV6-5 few CASSWEPRGTQYF TGTGCCAGCAGTTGGGAGCCTCGGGGGACCCAGTACTTC
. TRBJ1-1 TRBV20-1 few CSARVKAVAFF TGCAGTGCTAGAGTAAAGGCCGTGGCTTTCTTT
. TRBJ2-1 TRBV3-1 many CASSHPGTSYNEQFF TGTGCCAGCAGCCACCCGGGGACCTCCTACAATGAGCAGTTCTTC
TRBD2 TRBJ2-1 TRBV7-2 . CASRKLAGEVYNEQFF TGTGCCAGCAGAAAACTAGCGGGAGAGGTCTACAATGAGCAGTTCTTC
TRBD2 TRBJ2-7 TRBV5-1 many CASSSSGGSIYEQYF TGCGCCAGCAGCTCTAGCGGGGGGTCCATCTACGAGCAGTACTTC
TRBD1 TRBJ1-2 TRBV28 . CASAGGDLRSNYGYTF TGTGCCAGCGCAGGGGGGGACCTGAGATCTAACTATGGCTACACCTTC
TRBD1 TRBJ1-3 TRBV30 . CAWAGQGGNNIYF TGTGCCTGGGCGGGCCAGGGGGGAAACAACATATATTTT
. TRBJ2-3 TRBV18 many CASSPDTDTQYF TGTGCCAGCTCACCAGACACAGATACGCAGTATTTT
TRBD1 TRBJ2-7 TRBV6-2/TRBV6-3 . CASTQEFYRGPYEQYF TGTGCCAGCACACAAGAGTTTTACAGGGGGCCCTACGAGCAGTACTTC
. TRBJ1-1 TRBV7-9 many CASSPRQVYSNTEAFF TGTGCCAGCAGCCCCCGACAGGTATACTCGAACACTGAAGCTTTCTTT
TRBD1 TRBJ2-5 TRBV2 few CASKWDRGETQYF TGTGCCAGCAAGTGGGACAGGGGAGAGACCCAGTACTTC
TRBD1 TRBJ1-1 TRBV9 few CASSPHLGQGATEAFF TGTGCCAGCAGCCCTCACCTGGGACAGGGGGCCACTGAAGCTTTCTTT
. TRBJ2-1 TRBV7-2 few CASSLAVALGNEQFF TGTGCCAGCAGCTTAGCGGTAGCCCTGGGCAATGAGCAGTTCTTC
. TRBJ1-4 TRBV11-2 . CASSLKGKNEKLFF TGTGCCAGCAGCTTAAAGGGGAAAAATGAAAAACTGTTTTTT
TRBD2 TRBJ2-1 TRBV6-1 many CASRRSSGPYNEQFF TGTGCCAGCAGAAGATCTAGCGGTCCTTACAATGAGCAGTTCTTC
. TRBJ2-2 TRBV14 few CASSQDFQTTVQELFF TGTGCCAGCAGCCAAGATTTTCAGACCACAGTTCAGGAGCTGTTTTTT
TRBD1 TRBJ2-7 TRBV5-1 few CASSTGTASYEQYF TGCGCCAGCAGCACCGGGACAGCCTCCTACGAGCAGTACTTC
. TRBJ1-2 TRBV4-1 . CASSQDYVLRGGYTF TGCGCCAGCAGCCAAGATTATGTCCTAAGGGGTGGCTACACCTTC
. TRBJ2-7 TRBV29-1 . CSIEGGGVREQYF TGCAGCATTGAAGGAGGAGGGGTCCGCGAGCAGTACTTC
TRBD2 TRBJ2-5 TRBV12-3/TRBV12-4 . CASSSLAGGRETQYF TGTGCCAGCAGTTCACTAGCGGGAGGAAGGGAGACCCAGTACTTC
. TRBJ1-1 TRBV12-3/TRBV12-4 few CASSLKLVGETFF TGTGCCAGCAGTTTGAAGCTTGTGGGGGAAACTTTCTTT
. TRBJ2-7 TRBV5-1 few CASSVIYGSYEQYF TGCGCCAGCAGCGTCATCTACGGCTCCTACGAGCAGTACTTC
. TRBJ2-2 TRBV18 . CASADRPSNTGELFF TGTGCCAGCGCCGACAGGCCTTCGAACACCGGGGAGCTGTTTTTT